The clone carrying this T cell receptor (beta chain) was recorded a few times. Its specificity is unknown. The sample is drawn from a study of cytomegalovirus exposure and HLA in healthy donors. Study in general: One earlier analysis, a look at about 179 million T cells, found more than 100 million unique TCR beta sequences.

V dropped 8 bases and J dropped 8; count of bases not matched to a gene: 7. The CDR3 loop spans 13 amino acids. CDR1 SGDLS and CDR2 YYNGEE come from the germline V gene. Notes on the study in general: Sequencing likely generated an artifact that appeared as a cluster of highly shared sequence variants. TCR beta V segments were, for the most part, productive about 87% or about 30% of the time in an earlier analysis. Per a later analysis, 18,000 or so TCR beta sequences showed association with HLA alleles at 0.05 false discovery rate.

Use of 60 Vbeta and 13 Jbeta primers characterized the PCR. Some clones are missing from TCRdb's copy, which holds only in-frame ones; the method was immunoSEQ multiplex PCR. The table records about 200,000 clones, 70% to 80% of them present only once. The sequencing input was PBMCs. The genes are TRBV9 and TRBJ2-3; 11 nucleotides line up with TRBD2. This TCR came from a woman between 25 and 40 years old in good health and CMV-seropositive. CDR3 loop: CASNSGGAGTQYF. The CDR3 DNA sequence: TGTGCCAGTAATAGCGGGGGGGCGGGTACGCAGTATTTT.